This entry lists 25 T cell receptor beta chains sequenced from one sample in a study of T cells in Graves' hyperthyroidism and ophthalmopathy. Amplification of TCR beta CDR3 regions used RNA as the template. The HTBI primer set drove a first-round RT-PCR of the TCR CDR3. MiXCR was run by TCRdb on the multiplex PCR reads, yielding one entry per CDR3 protein. The sample carries about half a million distinct CDR3 sequences, around 20% recorded once. Material: blood. The receptors derive from a man aged 35 to 55 with Graves' ophthalmopathy.

This clonotype was found a few times. V is TRBV13 and J is TRBJ1-3, with TRBD1 as a possible D gene (6 bases). Germline V CDR1 and CDR2: PRHDT, FYEKMQ (reference sequence). The V end lost 6 bases, the J end lost 1 base, and 10 bases lay between the germline ends. This CDR3 spans 14 amino acids. Here the CDR3 DNA reads TGTGCCAGCAGTTTCAGGGGATCTGGAAACACCATATATTTT. Translated: CASSFRGSGNTIYF.

This clonotype was observed at least ten times. This CDR3 is CASSQGQRSPLHF. CDR3 in DNA: TGTGCCAGCAGCCAGGGACAGCGGTCACCCCTCCACTTT. V is TRBV2 and J is TRBJ1-6, with 7 bases matching TRBD1. The ends lost 6 bases at V and 10 bases at J; junction bases unmatched: 6. Germline V gene data show CDR1 as SNHLY and CDR2 as FYNNEI. The CDR3 is made up of 13 amino acids.

Many counts were recorded for this clonotype. The chain uses TRBV2 and TRBJ2-3; 7 positions match TRBD1. The CDR3 runs 14 residues. Looked up from germline, CDR1 is SNHLY and CDR2 is FYNNEI. With 6 bases clipped from V and 4 bases from J, the junction kept 7 bases outside the gene matches. The CDR3 region is CASRTRQGPDTQYF. The CDR3 DNA follows: TGTGCCAGCAGGACACGACAGGGACCAGATACGCAGTATTTT.

The V gene is TRBV9, the J gene TRBJ1-1, with TRBD1 identical over 9 bases. Per germline, CDR1 SGDLS and CDR2 YYNGEE. Germline trimming cut 3 bases from V and 6 bases from J; bases unmatched to any gene: 18. The CDR3 length is 18 residues. This CDR3 reads CASSAREGGGTGLAEAFF. The CDR3, as DNA: TGTGCCAGCAGCGCCCGTGAGGGGGGCGGGACAGGGTTGGCTGAAGCTTTCTTT.

V gene TRBV30 combines with J gene TRBJ2-2; D tentatively fits TRBD1 or TRBD2 (5 bases each). Germline CDR1 is GTSNPN and CDR2 is SVGIG (reference sequence). Trimming stripped 4 bases from V and 0 bases from J, with 12 bases between. The CDR3 totals 15 residues. CDR3 sequence: CAWKVPGPNTGELFF. CDR3 DNA sequence: TGTGCCTGGAAAGTCCCGGGGCCGAACACCGGGGAGCTGTTTTTT. Full variable domain (outside the CDR3, taken from reference TRBV30 and TRBJ2-2): SQTIHQWPATLVQPVGSPLSLECTVEGTSNPNLYWYRQAAGRGLQLLFYSVGIGQISSEVPQNLSASRPQDRQFILSSKKLLLSDSGFYLCAWKVPGPNTGELFFGEGSRLTVL.

This clonotype was observed many times. The genes are TRBV28 and TRBJ1-2; TRBD1 agrees at 7 bases. The CDR3 is made up of 14 amino acids. CDR1 and CDR2 from the germline V gene are MDHEN and SYDVKM. Unmatched junction bases numbered 3, after V lost 3 bases and J lost 2 bases. The DNA of the CDR3 is TGTGCCAGCAGTTTCTCGGGACAGAACTATGGCTACACCTTC. Translated, it gives CASSFSGQNYGYTF.

This clonotype showed up just a few times. The rearrangement joins TRBV20-1 to TRBJ2-7; a weak D match, TRBD1 (5 bases). V dropped 3 bases and J dropped 3 bases, with 9 bases sitting between them. Germline V gene sequence: CDR1 DFQATT, CDR2 SNEGSKA (reference sequence). The CDR3 has 12 residues. CDR3 nucleotides: TGCAGTGCTAGGACGACAGTCTACGAGCAGTACTTC. Translating gives CSARTTVYEQYF.

This clonotype appeared a few times. J is TRBJ1-1 and V is TRBV5-1; the D is unclear. Germline CDR1 and CDR2: SGHRS and YFSETQ. CDR3 length: 14 residues. V lost 4 bases, J lost 0 bases, and 10 bases lay in between. The CDR3 loop is CASSKGLVNTEAFF. CDR3 DNA: TGCGCCAGCAGCAAGGGTTTGGTGAACACTGAAGCTTTCTTT.

In its sample, this clonotype was seen many times. This sequence joins TRBV2 and TRBJ1-4; 7 nucleotides agree with TRBD1. There are 14 residues in the CDR3. Trimming took 7 bases from V and 4 from J; bases not matched to a gene: 6. CDR1 is SNHLY, CDR2 FYNNEI, per germline. This CDR3 reads CASKPGQLNEKLFF. The CDR3, as DNA: TGTGCCAGCAAACCGGGACAGCTTAATGAAAAACTGTTTTTT.

This clonotype was counted at least ten times. The V gene is TRBV30, the J gene TRBJ1-5; no firm D call. Looked up from germline, CDR1 is GTSNPN and CDR2 is SVGIG (reference sequence). V lost 0 bases to trimming and J lost 0 bases, with 9 bases between them. This CDR3 contains 15 residues. The CDR3 region is CAWSVGAYSNQPQHF. The CDR3 DNA is TGTGCCTGGAGTGTGGGAGCTTATAGCAATCAGCCCCAGCATTTT.

V gene TRBV19 combines with J gene TRBJ1-5; D perhaps matches TRBD1 (6 bases). The CDR3 spans 17 residues. V lost 5 bases and J 0 bases, leaving 17 bases between the germline ends. From germline, CDR1 is LNHDA and CDR2 SQIVND (reference sequence). CDR3 loop: CASSLARGTYSNQPQHF. The CDR3 region has the DNA TGTGCCAGTAGTCTGGCCAGGGGCACTTATAGCAATCAGCCCCAGCATTTT.

In this sample, this clonotype turned up a few times. The chain carries TRBV7-8 and TRBJ2-3, with 11 bases that match TRBD2. Germline loops: CDR1 SGHVS, CDR2 FQNEAQ. V gave up 7 bases and J gave up 4 bases; unmatched junction bases: 7. The CDR3 has 15 amino acids. This CDR3 reads CASISLAGGPDTQYF. In nucleotides, the CDR3 is TGTGCCAGCATTTCTTTAGCGGGAGGGCCAGATACGCAGTATTTT.

The V and J genes are TRBV6-1 and TRBJ1-6; D unclear. Deletions cut 6 bases from V and 3 bases from J, with 9 bases between. The germline gives CDR1 MNHNS, CDR2 SASEGT. The CDR3 consists of 14 residues. The CDR3 loop reads CASRGRNYNSPLHF. As DNA, the CDR3 is TGTGCCAGCAGAGGACGGAACTATAATTCACCCCTCCACTTT.

This chain joins TRBV20-1 and TRBJ1-6; D possibly corresponds to TRBD1 (5 bases). V lost 5 bases and J lost 4, with 9 bases in between. The CDR3 has 13 residues. Germline loops: CDR1 DFQATT, CDR2 SNEGSKA (reference sequence). As DNA, the CDR3 is TGCAGTGCTGTAACAGGTTATAATTCACCCCTCCACTTT. It yields the protein CSAVTGYNSPLHF.

This clonotype was seen ten or more times. V and J are TRBV7-2 and TRBJ1-5; D unclear. The length of the CDR3 is 14 residues. The V end was cut by 5 bases, the J end by 1 base, with 9 bases between. Germline V lookup: CDR1 SGHTA, CDR2 FQGNSA. The CDR3 sequence: CASSLGFSNQPQHF. The CDR3 DNA reads as TGTGCCAGCAGCCTCGGGTTCAGCAATCAGCCCCAGCATTTT.

This clonotype has at least ten counts. The rearrangement uses TRBV30 and TRBJ1-2; D remains unclear. The CDR3 loop spans 11 amino acids. The V and J ends lost 0 bases and 11 bases respectively, with 10 bases between them. CDR1 is GTSNPN, CDR2 SVGIG, per germline (reference sequence). This CDR3 is CAWSVGPQYTF. CDR3 nucleotides: TGTGCCTGGAGTGTCGGACCGCAGTACACCTTC. The full variable domain, in which reference TRBV30 and TRBJ1-2 provide the parts outside the CDR3, is SQTIHQWPATLVQPVGSPLSLECTVEGTSNPNLYWYRQAAGRGLQLLFYSVGIGQISSEVPQNLSASRPQDRQFILSSKKLLLSDSGFYLCAWSVGPQYTFGSGTRLTVV.

The V and J genes are TRBV3-1 and TRBJ2-3; D gene uncertain. Germline V gives CDR1 LGHDT, CDR2 YNNKEL (reference sequence). Trimming left V 5 bases short and J 0 bases short, with 15 bases between. The CDR3 has 16 residues. The CDR3 loop reads CASSSDSFSSTDTQYF. The CDR3, as DNA: TGTGCCAGCAGCTCAGATTCCTTCTCTAGCACAGATACGCAGTATTTT.

This clonotype was counted at least ten times. V gene TRBV7-6 combines with J gene TRBJ1-1; D is uncertain. CDR1 and CDR2 from the germline V gene are SGHVS and FNYEAQ. This CDR3 region has 14 residues. Trimming removed 2 bases from V and 2 bases from J, with 9 bases in between. As DNA, the CDR3 is TGTGCCAGCAGCTTATCCACTTCAAACACTGAAGCTTTCTTT. Protein product: CASSLSTSNTEAFF.

This clonotype occurred many times. V gene TRBV28 combines with J gene TRBJ1-1, with D hard to call. Germline values: CDR1 MDHEN, CDR2 SYDVKM. The CDR3 runs 14 residues. V lost 2 bases, J lost 4 bases, and 11 bases lay in between. The CDR3 spells CASSLPVTGTEAFF. CDR3 nucleotides: TGTGCCAGCAGTTTACCAGTTACCGGCACTGAAGCTTTCTTT. The full variable domain, rest sourced from reference TRBV28 and TRBJ1-1, is DVKVTQSSRYLVKRTGEKVFLECVQDMDHENMFWYRQDPGLGLRLIYFSYDVKMKEKGDIPEGYSVSREKKERFSLILESASTNQTSMYLCASSLPVTGTEAFFGQGTRLTVV.

Details on this clonotype: This CDR3 fails to terminate in the conserved phenylalanine or tryptophan, so it likely reflects a read error. This chain links TRBV6-1 with TRBJ1-1, with 9 bases identical to TRBD1. Per germline, CDR1 MNHNS and CDR2 SASEGT. The CDR3 covers 15 residues. V was pared by 6 bases and J by 1 base, with 6 bases of the junction left unmatched. For the CDR3, the DNA is TGTGCCAGCAGCCCTCCACAGGGGGCGAACACTGAAGCTTTCCTT. It specifies CASSPPQGANTEAFL.

This rearrangement joins TRBV11-2 to TRBJ2-2, with 9 positions matching TRBD2. Losses at the gene ends were 1 base for V and 0 bases for J; bases not matched to a gene: 9. Germline CDR1 SGHAT, CDR2 FQNNGV. CDR3 length: 19 residues. CDR3: CASSLALAGALANTGELFF. CDR3 bases: TGTGCCAGCAGCTTAGCACTAGCGGGTGCCCTAGCGAACACCGGGGAGCTGTTTTTT.

This clonotype was seen a few times. J is TRBJ2-1 and V is TRBV5-6; 9 bases line up with TRBD2. The V gene's germline CDR1 is SGHDT and CDR2 YYEEEE. The CDR3 contains 16 residues. V lost 5 bases and J lost 1; bases outside the gene matches: 7. This CDR3 is CASSFSGSSSYNEQFF. In DNA form, the CDR3 reads TGTGCCAGCAGTTTTAGCGGGAGTTCGTCCTACAATGAGCAGTTCTTC. The full variable domain, in which reference TRBV5-6 and TRBJ2-1 provide the parts outside the CDR3, is DAGVTQSPTHLIKTRGQQVTLRCSPKSGHDTVSWYQQALGQGPQFIFQYYEEEERQRGNFPDRFSGHQFPNYSSELNVNALLLGDSALYLCASSFSGSSSYNEQFFGPGTRLTVL.

This clonotype was detected only a few times. In DNA, the CDR3 is TGTGCCAGCTCAGGTGGGAGGGATCAGCCCCAGCATTTT. Translating gives CASSGGRDQPQHF. The chain employs TRBV18 and TRBJ1-5; no definite D call. Per germline, CDR1 KGHSH and CDR2 LQKENI. This CDR3 is 13 amino acids long. With 5 bases removed from V and 5 bases from J, the gap between germline ends came to 10 bases.

Only a few counts were recorded for this clonotype. V and J are TRBV5-1 and TRBJ2-5; 10 positions agree with TRBD2. The CDR3 length is 16 residues. Looked up from germline, CDR1 is SGHRS and CDR2 is YFSETQ. V trimming: 4 bases; J trimming: 6 bases; junction bases outside the gene matches: 12. In nucleotides, the CDR3 is TGCGCCAGCAGCCCAACAGCGGGGGGGCCCCCCCAGACCCAGTACTTC. Its translation is CASSPTAGGPPQTQYF.

This clonotype was counted ten times or more. The chain joins TRBV11-2 to TRBJ2-7, with a weak D call TRBD2 (5 bases). From germline, CDR1 is SGHAT and CDR2 FQNNGV. The CDR3 is 14 amino acids. Trimming shortened V by 5 bases and J by 3 bases, and 14 bases separated the two germline ends. CDR3 nucleotide sequence: TGTGCCAGCAGCCGCCCGCCCGGGAACTACGAGCAGTACTTC. Its translation: CASSRPPGNYEQYF. Full variable domain (remainder filled in from reference TRBV11-2 and TRBJ2-7): EAGVAQSPRYKIIEKRQSVAFWCNPISGHATLYWYQQILGQGPKLLIQFQNNGVVDDSQLPKDRFSAERLKGVDSTLKIQPAKLEDSAVYLCASSRPPGNYEQYFGPGTRLTVT.